Listed below are T cell receptor beta chains from one sample, sequenced in a study of cytomegalovirus exposure and HLA in healthy donors. Sequencing used immunoSEQ multiplex PCR; TCRdb keeps in-frame clones, though not all of them. In the table there are 200,000 or so clones, over 65% of which are singletons. Sample: PBMCs. All receptors derive from a human donor in good health. Each CDR3 is given with its conserved first and last residue. A D gene is named only where the DNA matches it firmly. Clone size is not always given. Where it is, it says once, few, many or a class for expanded clones.

>NA|TRBV27|TRBJ1-4|17|NA
TGTGCCAGCAGTCCCCGGCTCACAGGGAATCCTAATGAAAAACTGTTTTTT
CASSPRLTGNPNEKLFF
>NA|TRBV2|TRBJ2-2|14|NA
TGTGCCAGCATCCCACGCGGCGGTACCGGGGAGCTGTTTTTT
CASIPRGGTGELFF
>TRBD2|TRBV11-1|TRBJ2-1|15|few
TGTGCCAGCAGCTTAGAGCCGGGAGGGGGCAATGAGCAGTTCTTC
CASSLEPGGGNEQFF
>NA|TRBV19|TRBJ1-3|16|NA
TGTGCCAGTAGTATAGATCTGGGGGCCTCTGGAAACACCATATATTTT
CASSIDLGASGNTIYF
>TRBD1|TRBV6-1|TRBJ2-5|14|NA
TGTGCCAGCAGTCGCCAGGGGGCCAGGGAGACCCAGTACTTC
CASSRQGARETQYF
>TRBD2|TRBV4-2|TRBJ2-7|16|NA
TGTGCCAGCAGCCGAAAGGGACTAGCGGGAACCTACGAGCAGTACTTC
CASSRKGLAGTYEQYF
>TRBD1|TRBV4-1|TRBJ1-2|15|NA
TGCGCCAGCAGCCAATGGACAGGGGATTCCTATGGCTACACCTTC
CASSQWTGDSYGYTF
>NA|TRBV10-2|TRBJ2-1|12|NA
TGCGCCAGCAGCGGCCAGGGTGGTGAGCAGTTCTTC
CASSGQGGEQFF
>NA|TRBV5-1|TRBJ2-5|16|NA
TGCGCCAGCAATCGCGGACAGAGTATAGGCCGAGAGACCCAGTACTTC
CASNRGQSIGRETQYF
>NA|TRBV7-3|TRBJ2-3|15|NA
TGTGCCAGCAGCTTAACGGGAGATCGCACAGATACGCAGTATTTT
CASSLTGDRTDTQYF
>TRBD1|TRBV30|TRBJ1-6|13|once
TGTGCCTGGACGGGACAGGGAAATTCACCCCTCCACTTT
CAWTGQGNSPLHF
>TRBD2|TRBV19|TRBJ2-1|20|NA
TGTGCCAGTAGTCTTCAAGCTAGAACACCCGGGAGGCTCTCCTACAATGAGCAGTTCTTC
CASSLQARTPGRLSYNEQFF
>NA|TRBV5-5|TRBJ1-5|14|NA
TGTGCCAGCAGCTTGTTACAGGCGAGACAGCCCCAGCATTTT
CASSLLQARQPQHF
>TRBD2|TRBV4-2|TRBJ2-1|18|NA
TGTGCCAGCAGCCAAGGGGTTAGCGGGAGAGTTGCCTACAATGAGCAGTTCTTC
CASSQGVSGRVAYNEQFF
>TRBD1|TRBV7-3|TRBJ2-1|15|NA
TGTGCCAGCAGCTTAACCGGGACAGTCTACAATGAGCAGTTCTTC
CASSLTGTVYNEQFF
>NA|TRBV23-1|TRBJ2-4|15|NA
TGCGCCAGCAGTCACCCCCCGGTAGCCAAAAACATTCAGTACTTC
CASSHPPVAKNIQYF
>NA|TRBV11-2|TRBJ2-7|13|NA
TGTGCCAGCAGCTTAACGAGGTACTACGAGCAGTACTTC
CASSLTRYYEQYF
>TRBD2|TRBV7-7|TRBJ2-5|14|NA
TGTGCTAGCAGCTTGACTAGCGGGAGAGAGACCCAGTACTTC
CASSLTSGRETQYF
>TRBD1|TRBV5-1|TRBJ1-2|15|NA
TGCGCCAGCAGCCAGACGACAGGGGGCGCCTATGGCTACACCTTC
CASSQTTGGAYGYTF
>TRBD1|TRBV19|TRBJ1-3|15|NA
TGTGCCAGTAGTATATCGACAGGGTCTGGAAACACCATATATTTT
CASSISTGSGNTIYF
>NA|TRBV7-9|TRBJ2-7|12|NA
TGTGCCAGCAGCTTGTGGGAGTACGAGCAGTACTTC
CASSLWEYEQYF
>TRBD2|TRBV2|TRBJ2-1|16|NA
TGTGCCAGCAGTGAAGCGCGGACTAGCGGGAGGTTTGAGCAGTTCTTC
CASSEARTSGRFEQFF
>TRBD2|TRBV27|TRBJ2-7|16|NA
TGTGCCAGCAGGCCCCTGGGACTAGCGGTCTCCTACGAGCAGTACTTC
CASRPLGLAVSYEQYF
>TRBD1|TRBV4-3|TRBJ1-2|16|few
TGCGCCAGCAGCCAGGCTACAGGGGAGTGGGGCTATGGCTACACCTTC
CASSQATGEWGYGYTF
>NA|TRBV10-1|TRBJ2-7|14|NA
TGCGCCAGCAGTGGAGGAGGGGTCCCCTACGAGCAGTACTTC
CASSGGGVPYEQYF
>TRBD1|TRBV5-5|TRBJ1-1|17|few
TGTGCCAGCAGCCCCTCGTCTTTCCGCCAGGGGGAAACTGAAGCTTTCTTT
CASSPSSFRQGETEAFF
>NA|TRBV19|TRBJ2-7|12|once
TGTGCCAGTATAGTCAAGAACTACGAGCAGTACTTC
CASIVKNYEQYF
>NA|TRBV30|TRBJ2-6|18|NA
TGTGCCTGGAGTGTCCACAGGGTAATAGGCTCTGGGGCCAACGTCCTGACTTTC
CAWSVHRVIGSGANVLTF
>NA|TRBV5-1|TRBJ1-1|15|NA
TGCGCCAGCAGCTTGGTCCAGGGGAGTTACACTGAAGCTTTCTTT
CASSLVQGSYTEAFF
>NA|TRBV10-3|TRBJ2-6|15|NA
TGTGCCATCAGCCCAGGGGACTCTGGGGCCAACGTCCTGACTTTC
CAISPGDSGANVLTF
>NA|TRBV2|TRBJ2-7|13|NA
TGTGCCAGCAGGATACGGAGGGCGGTCGAGCAGTACTTC
CASRIRRAVEQYF
>TRBD1|TRBV7-9|TRBJ2-7|16|NA
TGTGCCAGCAGCTTCGGACAGGGGGTGAGGTCCTACGAGCAGTACTTC
CASSFGQGVRSYEQYF
>NA|TRBV27|TRBJ1-5|14|NA
TGTGCCAGCAGTTTATCCGGGGGCAATCAGCCCCAGCATTTT
CASSLSGGNQPQHF
>NA|TRBV7-3|TRBJ2-6|17|NA
TGTGCCAGCAGCTTAAATACCCACATTTCTGGGGCCAACGTCCTGACTTTC
CASSLNTHISGANVLTF
>TRBD2|TRBV5-1|TRBJ2-7|14|NA
TGCGCCAGCAGCTCGGGACTAGCGGGTGTCGAGCAGTACTTC
CASSSGLAGVEQYF
>TRBD2|TRBV4-1|TRBJ2-3|18|NA
TGCGCCAGCAGCGCAACGCCCCCTAGCGGGAGGGCCGGGGATACGCAGTATTTT
CASSATPPSGRAGDTQYF
>NA|TRBV7-3|TRBJ2-1|14|NA
TGTGCCAGCAGCTTAATCAGGGAGGGGGATGAGCAGTTCTTC
CASSLIREGDEQFF
>NA|TRBV9|TRBJ2-3|15|NA
TGTGCCAGCAGAGCCGGACATACAAGCACAGATACGCAGTATTTT
CASRAGHTSTDTQYF
>TRBD1|TRBV5-8|TRBJ1-1|14|NA
TGTGCCAGCAGCTTCCAGGGGGCAGACACTGAAGCTTTCTTT
CASSFQGADTEAFF
>TRBD1|TRBV28|TRBJ1-4|17|NA
TGTGCCAGCAGTTTAAGTTGGCCAGGGGGAGAGGGTGAAAAACTGTTTTTT
CASSLSWPGGEGEKLFF
>NA|TRBV19|TRBJ2-7|14|once
TGTGCCACCCCTAGGGGGACACCAGCCTACGAGCAGTACTTC
CATPRGTPAYEQYF
>NA|TRBV2|TRBJ2-7|13|NA
TGTGCCAGCTCTAATCAGGGGCAAAACGAGCAGTACTTC
CASSNQGQNEQYF
>TRBD2|TRBV27|TRBJ2-1|17|NA
TGTGCCAGCAGAAGGACTAGCGGGAGCGTGGGCTACAATGAGCAGTTCTTC
CASRRTSGSVGYNEQFF
>TRBD2|TRBV5-1|TRBJ2-1|14|few
TGCGCCAGCAGTCTCGGACTAGCGGGAGGGGAGCAGTTCTTC
CASSLGLAGGEQFF
>TRBD1|TRBV11-2|TRBJ1-1|13|NA
TGTGCCAGCAGCTCACAGGGGGGAACTGAAGCTTTCTTT
CASSSQGGTEAFF
>NA|TRBV9|TRBJ2-3|14|few
TGTGCCAGCAGCGTAGACAGGGCGGCAGATACGCAGTATTTT
CASSVDRAADTQYF
>TRBD1|TRBV9|TRBJ2-7|16|NA
TGTGCCAGCAGCCCAACTCCGGACACAGGGGGCTACGAGCAGTACTTC
CASSPTPDTGGYEQYF
>TRBD2|TRBV6-6|TRBJ2-7|14|few
TGTGCCAGCAGTCCGACTAGCGGGAGGGGCGAGCAGTACTTC
CASSPTSGRGEQYF
>NA|TRBV28|TRBJ2-2|13|NA
TGTGCCAGCAATACAGGGAGTACCGGGGAGCTGTTTTTT
CASNTGSTGELFF
>NA|TRBV15|TRBJ2-1|16|once
TGTGCCACCAGCAGAGATTCTCGGCGGGCCTACAATGAGCAGTTCTTC
CATSRDSRRAYNEQFF
>TRBD2|TRBV5-1|TRBJ2-1|16|NA
TGCGCCAGCAGCTCCCGACTAGCGGGAGGCTACAATGAGCAGTTCTTC
CASSSRLAGGYNEQFF
>NA|TRBV7-9|TRBJ2-7|11|NA
TGTGCCAGCAGCTTAGGTGGAGGGGAGTACTTC
CASSLGGGEYF